One and the same sample provided the 11 T cell receptor beta chains below, sequenced in a study of blood T cells in healthy people across ages. A second PCR, run for roughly 7 to 11 cycles, used a sample-barcoded 5' primer plus a J-beta primer mix. TCRdb recomputed calls from the 5' RACE reads with MiXCR, one row per CDR3 protein. Among roughly 1,500,000 distinct CDR3 sequences, about 40% were seen once, and the ten largest hold 7.9%. Source material: blood. Receptors originate from a young woman in good health.

This clonotype was seen a few times. This chain joins TRBV2 and TRBJ1-2; 7 nucleotides align to TRBD1. Losses at the gene ends were 9 bases for V and 3 bases for J; bases not matched to a gene: 7. Germline CDR1 SNHLY, CDR2 FYNNEI. The CDR3 is 13 amino acids. In nucleotides, the CDR3 is TGTGCCAGATTGCAAGGGGGCTACTATGGCTACACCTTC. Amino acids: CARLQGGYYGYTF.

This clonotype was observed a few times. The chain carries TRBV15 and TRBJ2-5; tentative D call: TRBD2 (6 bases). This CDR3 region has 16 residues. The germline CDR1 and CDR2 sequences are LNHNV and YYDKDF (reference sequence). Trimming removed 0 bases at V and 11 bases at J, with 22 bases between. The CDR3: CATSREGAGLGNEQYF. The CDR3 region has the DNA TGTGCCACCAGCAGAGAAGGAGCGGGCCTGGGGAATGAGCAGTACTTC.

The V and J genes are TRBV28 and TRBJ2-7, with D perhaps TRBD1 or TRBD2 (6 bases each). The CDR3 spans 14 residues. Trimming removed 6 bases from V and 2 bases from J, with 14 bases in between. Germline CDR1 MDHEN, CDR2 SYDVKM. The CDR3 sequence is CASSGEGGTYEQYF. The CDR3 nucleotides are TGTGCCAGCAGCGGAGAGGGGGGAACCTACGAGCAGTACTTC.

The sample holds a few counts of this clonotype. The chain has TRBV4-1 and TRBJ2-5; weak D call: TRBD2 (5 bases). With 4 bases removed from V and 4 bases from J, the gap between germline ends came to 13 bases. Germline V gene data show CDR1 as MGHRA and CDR2 as YSYEKL. CDR3 length equals 14 residues. The CDR3, as DNA: TGCGCCAGCAGCCTGACGGACTTTACAGAGACCCAGTACTTC. Translating it yields CASSLTDFTETQYF.

This chain connects TRBV3-1 to TRBJ1-2; 9 bases agree with TRBD1. This CDR3 is built from 16 residues. After removal of 4 bases from V and 3 bases from J, the junction contained 9 bases not matched to a gene. CDR1 is LGHDT, CDR2 YNNKEL, per germline (reference sequence). CDR3 DNA sequence: TGTGCCAGCAGCCTGGGACCGGGACAGGGCGACTATGGCTACACCTTC. Residues: CASSLGPGQGDYGYTF. Using reference TRBV3-1 and TRBJ1-2 for the parts outside the CDR3, the full variable domain is DTAVSQTPKYLVTQMGNDKSIKCEQNLGHDTMYWYKQDSKKFLKIMFSYNNKELIINETVPNRFSPKSPDKAHLNLHINSLELGDSAVYFCASSLGPGQGDYGYTFGSGTRLTVV.

A few counts support this clonotype. This sequence joins TRBV9 and TRBJ2-3, with TRBD2 matching over 9 bases. J gave up 1 base and V 0 bases, and 3 bases lay outside the gene matches. This CDR3 has 16 amino acids. Germline V gives CDR1 SGDLS, CDR2 YYNGEE. The chain's CDR3 is CASSVGASGGTDTQYF. In nucleotides, the CDR3 is TGTGCCAGCAGCGTAGGGGCTAGCGGGGGCACAGATACGCAGTATTTT.

This clonotype was observed a handful of times. V usage is TRBV20-1 and J usage is TRBJ2-3; D may be TRBD1 (6 bases). The CDR3 runs 15 residues. Trimming pared 0 bases from V and 0 bases from J, leaving 10 bases between. Germline values: CDR1 DFQATT, CDR2 SNEGSKA (reference sequence). CDR3 sequence (DNA): TGCAGTGCTAGAGATCACAGGGCTAGCACAGATACGCAGTATTTT. Its translation is CSARDHRASTDTQYF.

This clonotype has only a few counts. The chain has TRBV29-1 and TRBJ1-4; maybe TRBD1 (6 bases). This CDR3 region has 16 residues. V lost 6 bases, J lost 0 bases, and 17 bases lay in between. CDR1 SQVTM and CDR2 ANQGSEA come from the germline V gene. CDR3 loop: CSVIQGGGTTNEKLFF. The CDR3, as DNA: TGCAGCGTGATACAGGGAGGAGGAACAACTAATGAAAAACTGTTTTTT.

The gene calls are TRBV20-1 and TRBJ2-2, with a tentative D call TRBD1 (5 bases). Germline assignment: CDR1 DFQATT and CDR2 SNEGSKA (reference sequence). The CDR3 sequence is 13 residues long. The V gene lost 3 bases and the J gene lost 7 bases, with 12 bases spanning the gap. The CDR3 nucleotides read TGCAGTGCTAGTTTAGGAAGGGGCGGGGAGCTGTTTTTT. Residues: CSASLGRGGELFF.

There are a few counts of this clonotype. The DNA of the CDR3 is TGTGCCAGCAGCTTAGAACAGGGGTCCCACGAGCAGTACTTC. Its translation is CASSLEQGSHEQYF. This sequence joins TRBV7-9 and TRBJ2-4, with 7 bases matching TRBD1. The DNA end is more similar to TRBJ2-7, so the J call may be wrong. The CDR3 is made up of 14 amino acids. Germline CDR1 and CDR2: SEHNR and FQNEAQ (reference sequence).

The V and J genes are TRBV12-3 or TRBV12-4 and TRBJ2-4; 9 bases align to TRBD1. The J call is in doubt because the DNA end fits TRBJ2-7 better. This CDR3 has 14 residues. The CDR3 sequence is CASSRTGVTYEQYF. The DNA of the CDR3 is TGTGCCAGCAGTAGGACAGGGGTAACCTACGAGCAGTACTTC.